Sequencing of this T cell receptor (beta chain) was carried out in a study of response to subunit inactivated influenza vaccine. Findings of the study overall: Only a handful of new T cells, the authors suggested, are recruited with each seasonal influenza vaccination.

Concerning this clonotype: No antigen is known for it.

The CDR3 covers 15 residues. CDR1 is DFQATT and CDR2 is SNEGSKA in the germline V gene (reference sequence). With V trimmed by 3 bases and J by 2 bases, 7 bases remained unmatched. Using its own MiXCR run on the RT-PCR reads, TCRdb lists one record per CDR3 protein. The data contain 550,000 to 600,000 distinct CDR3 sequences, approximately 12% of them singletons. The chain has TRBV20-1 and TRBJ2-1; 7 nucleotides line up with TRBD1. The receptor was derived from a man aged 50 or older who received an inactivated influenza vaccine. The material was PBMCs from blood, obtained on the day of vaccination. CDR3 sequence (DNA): TGCAGTGCTAGTGAATTGGGACAGACCTACAATGAGCAGTTCTTC. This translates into CSASELGQTYNEQFF.